This is a list of T cell receptor beta chains from one sample in a study of early T cells in non-severe SARS-CoV-2 infection. TCRdb called the 5' RACE reads again in MiXCR, with one record for every CDR3 protein. The sample yields 70,000 to 95,000 distinct CDR3 sequences, approximately 9.1% seen once. Sequencing used whole blood. The source of these receptors is an adult who was a healthcare worker with PCR-confirmed SARS-CoV-2 infection or an uninfected control (not recorded which). Both conserved end residues are part of each CDR3. D genes are given only for firm matches. Clone size is not always given. Where it is, it says once, few, many or a class for expanded clones.

>TRBV7-8|TRBJ2-6|.|many
CASRSIPSGANVLTF
TGTGCCAGCAGGTCAATTCCATCTGGGGCCAACGTCCTGACTTTC
>TRBV7-9|TRBJ2-2|TRBD2|many
CASSPGTSAIGELFF
TGTGCCAGCAGCCCTGGGACTAGCGCGATCGGGGAGCTGTTTTTT
>TRBV9|TRBJ2-1|TRBD2|many
CASSVGLAGVSNEQFF
TGTGCCAGCAGCGTAGGACTAGCGGGAGTTTCAAATGAGCAGTTCTTC
>TRBV9|TRBJ2-5|.|many
CASSEGGQETQYF
TGTGCCAGCAGCGAGGGGGGGCAAGAGACCCAGTACTTC
>TRBV27|TRBJ1-1|.|many
CASSPRTNTEAFF
TGTGCCAGCAGTCCTCGAACGAACACTGAAGCTTTCTTT
>TRBV11-2|TRBJ2-7|TRBD1|few
CASSSAGQGGEQYF
TGTGCCAGCAGCTCCGCCGGACAGGGTGGTGAGCAGTACTTC
>TRBV2|TRBJ2-1|TRBD2|few
CASTEKLAGANEQFF
TGTGCCAGCACAGAGAAACTAGCGGGAGCCAATGAGCAGTTCTTC
>TRBV6-6|TRBJ2-7|.|.
CASSYSTGGYEQYF
TGTGCCAGCAGTTACTCGACAGGCGGCTACGAGCAGTACTTC
>TRBV7-8|TRBJ1-6|TRBD1|.
CASSSGTGVSPLHF
TGTGCCAGCAGCTCCGGGACAGGGGTTTCACCCCTCCACTTT
>TRBV20-1|TRBJ2-4|TRBD2|.
CSVGGIGDIQYF
TGCAGTGTCGGGGGGATAGGGGACATTCAGTACTTC
>TRBV6-6|TRBJ1-1|.|many
CASIRGDLMNTEAFF
TGTGCCAGCATAAGGGGCGACCTTATGAACACTGAAGCTTTCTTT
>TRBV4-1|TRBJ1-1|.|few
CASSQEQAGQSEVFF
TGCGCCAGCAGCCAAGAACAAGCGGGCCAATCTGAAGTTTTCTTT
>TRBV4-1|TRBJ2-3|.|.
CASSQDGSWGDTQYF
TGCGCCAGCAGCCAAGATGGGTCCTGGGGAGATACGCAGTATTTT
>TRBV3-1|TRBJ2-1|TRBD2|.
CASSPPGTSGRKFF
TGTGCCAGCAGCCCCCCCGGGACTAGCGGGAGGAAGTTCTTC
>TRBV6-2/TRBV6-3|TRBJ1-1|.|few
CASTTRGGDTEAFF
TGTGCCAGCACCACACGGGGAGGCGACACTGAAGCTTTCTTT
>TRBV9|TRBJ2-2|.|many
CASSVGGTNTGELFF
TGTGCCAGCAGCGTAGGCGGGACTAACACCGGGGAGCTGTTTTTT
>TRBV25-1|TRBJ2-7|TRBD1|.
CASRAGQGAYEQYF
TGTGCCAGCAGAGCGGGACAGGGGGCATACGAGCAGTACTTC
>TRBV12-3/TRBV12-4|TRBJ2-4|.|.
CASSLEMLAKNIQYF
TGTGCCAGCAGTTTAGAGATGTTAGCCAAAAACATTCAGTACTTC
>TRBV5-4|TRBJ2-3|.|few
CASSRRPLETDTQYF
TGTGCCAGCAGCAGACGACCGCTGGAAACAGATACGCAGTATTTT
>TRBV11-1|TRBJ2-2|.|many
CASSLGPNANTGELFF
TGTGCCAGCAGCTTAGGGCCAAACGCGAACACCGGGGAGCTGTTTTTT
>TRBV27|TRBJ1-5|.|many
CASSLNSIQPQHF
TGTGCCAGCAGCCTCAACAGTATTCAGCCCCAGCATTTT
>TRBV12-3/TRBV12-4|TRBJ1-3|.|.
CASSWRNTIYF
TGTGCCAGCAGTTGGAGAAACACCATATATTTT
>TRBV6-2/TRBV6-3|TRBJ2-7|.|few
CASSLTRRSYEQYF
TGTGCCAGCAGCCTGACTAGAAGGTCCTACGAGCAGTACTTC
>TRBV7-9|TRBJ1-5|.|many
CASSLGRAGDYSNQPQHF
TGTGCCAGCAGCTTAGGTCGGGCAGGGGATTATAGCAATCAGCCCCAGCATTTT
>TRBV6-1|TRBJ1-2|TRBD1|many
CASSEGGQAYGYTF
TGTGCCAGCAGTGAAGGCGGACAGGCCTATGGCTACACCTTC
>TRBV28|TRBJ2-4|.|.
CATNRNGNIQYF
TGTGCCACCAATCGTAATGGGAACATTCAGTACTTC
>TRBV6-4|TRBJ2-2|.|many
CASSELARTGELFF
TGTGCCAGCAGTGAGTTAGCGCGCACCGGGGAGCTGTTTTTT
>TRBV29-1|TRBJ1-1|.|medium-sized
CSAMNTEAFF
TGCAGCGCCATGAACACTGAAGCTTTCTTT
>TRBV4-1|TRBJ2-7|TRBD1|.
CASSQDLKGTGAYEQYF
TGCGCCAGCAGCCAAGATCTTAAGGGGACAGGGGCCTACGAGCAGTACTTC
>TRBV7-6|TRBJ2-7|TRBD2|few
CASSPIPGTSNSYEQYF
TGTGCCAGCAGCCCAATCCCCGGGACTAGCAATTCCTACGAGCAGTACTTC
>TRBV28|TRBJ2-2|.|many
CASESANTGELFF
TGTGCCAGCGAGTCCGCGAACACCGGGGAGCTGTTTTTT
>TRBV29-1|TRBJ1-1|.|.
CSVSWRTEAFF
TGCAGCGTATCATGGCGGACTGAAGCTTTCTTT
>TRBV12-3/TRBV12-4|TRBJ2-7|.|many
CASSPGFLYEQYF
TGTGCCAGCAGTCCCGGTTTCCTATACGAGCAGTACTTC
>TRBV27|TRBJ1-2|.|.
CASSLSWSASTYGYTF
TGTGCCAGCAGTTTAAGCTGGAGCGCGTCAACTTATGGCTACACCTTC